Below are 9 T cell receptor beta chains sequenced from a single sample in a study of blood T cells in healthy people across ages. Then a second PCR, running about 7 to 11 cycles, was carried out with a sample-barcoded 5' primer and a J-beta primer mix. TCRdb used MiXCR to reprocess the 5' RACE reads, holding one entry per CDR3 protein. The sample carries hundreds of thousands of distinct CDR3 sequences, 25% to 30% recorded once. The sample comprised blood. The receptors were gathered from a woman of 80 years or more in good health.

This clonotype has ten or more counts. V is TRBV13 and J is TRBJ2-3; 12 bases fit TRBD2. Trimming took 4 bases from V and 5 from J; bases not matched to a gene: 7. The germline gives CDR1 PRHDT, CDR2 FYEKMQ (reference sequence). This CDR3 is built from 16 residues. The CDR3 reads CASSSSGGAGEDTQYF. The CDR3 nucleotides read TGTGCCAGCAGCTCTAGCGGGGGGGCCGGTGAAGATACGCAGTATTTT.

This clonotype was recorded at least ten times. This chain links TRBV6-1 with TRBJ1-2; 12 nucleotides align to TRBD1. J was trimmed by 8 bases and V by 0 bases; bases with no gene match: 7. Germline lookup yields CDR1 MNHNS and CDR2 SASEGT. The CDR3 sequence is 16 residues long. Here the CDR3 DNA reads TGTGCCAGCAGTGAAGCATCGGGACAGGGGGCTGGCGGCTACACCTTC. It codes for CASSEASGQGAGGYTF.

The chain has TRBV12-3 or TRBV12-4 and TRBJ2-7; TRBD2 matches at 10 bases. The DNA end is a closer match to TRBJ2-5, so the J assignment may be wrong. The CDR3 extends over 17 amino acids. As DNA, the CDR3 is TGTGCCAGCAGTTTAGCGAGTAGCGGGGGGCAGCGGGGGACCCAGTACTTC. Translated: CASSLASSGGQRGTQYF.

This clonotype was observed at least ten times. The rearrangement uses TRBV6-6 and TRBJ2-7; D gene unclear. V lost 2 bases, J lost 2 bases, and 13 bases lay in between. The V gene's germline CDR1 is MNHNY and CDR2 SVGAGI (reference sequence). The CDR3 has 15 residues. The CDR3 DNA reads TGTGCCAGCAGTTACGGGATGACGGAGACCTACGAGCAGTACTTC. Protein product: CASSYGMTETYEQYF.

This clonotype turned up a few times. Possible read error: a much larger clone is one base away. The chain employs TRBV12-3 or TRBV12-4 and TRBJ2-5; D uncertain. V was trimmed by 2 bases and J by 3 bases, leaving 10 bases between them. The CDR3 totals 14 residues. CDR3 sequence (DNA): TGTGCCAGCAGTTTACCATCGTCAGAAGAGACCCAGTACTTC. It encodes CASSLPSSEETQYF.

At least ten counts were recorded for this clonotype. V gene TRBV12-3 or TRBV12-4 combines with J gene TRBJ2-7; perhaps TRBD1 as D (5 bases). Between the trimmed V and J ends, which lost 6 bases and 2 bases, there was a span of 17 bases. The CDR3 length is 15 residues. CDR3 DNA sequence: TGTGCCAGCAGCCCCAACACAGGCCTGCCCTACGAGCAGTACTTC. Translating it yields CASSPNTGLPYEQYF.

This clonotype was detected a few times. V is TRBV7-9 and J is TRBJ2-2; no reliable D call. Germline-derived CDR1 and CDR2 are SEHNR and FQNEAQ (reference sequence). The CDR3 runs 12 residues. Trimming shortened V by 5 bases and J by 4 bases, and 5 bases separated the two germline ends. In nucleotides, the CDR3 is TGTGCCAGCAGCGCTCTCACCGGGGAGCTGTTTTTT. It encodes CASSALTGELFF.

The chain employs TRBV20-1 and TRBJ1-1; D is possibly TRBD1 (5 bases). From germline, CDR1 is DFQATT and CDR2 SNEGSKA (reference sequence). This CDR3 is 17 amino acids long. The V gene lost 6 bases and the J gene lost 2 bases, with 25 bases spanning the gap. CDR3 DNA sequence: TGCAGTGCCGATAGGGGAACAGATACAAGGGAAAACACTGAAGCTTTCTTT. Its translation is CSADRGTDTRENTEAFF.

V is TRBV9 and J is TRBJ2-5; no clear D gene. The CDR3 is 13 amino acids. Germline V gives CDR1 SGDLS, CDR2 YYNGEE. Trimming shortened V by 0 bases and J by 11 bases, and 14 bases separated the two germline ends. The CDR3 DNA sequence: TGTGCCAGCAGCGTAGACAGCAGGTTTGAGCAGTACTTC. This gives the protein CASSVDSRFEQYF.